The 14 T cell receptor beta chains presented below share a single source sample, sequenced in a study of cytomegalovirus exposure and HLA in healthy donors. It was with 60 Vbeta and 13 Jbeta primers that the PCR ran. The table came from immunoSEQ multiplex PCR; TCRdb's copy has only in-frame clones and leaves some out. The sample lists 150,000 to 180,000 clones, around 75% seen once, with approximately 8% in the top ten. Sequenced: PBMCs. The receptors originated from a man aged 25-45 years in good health and CMV-seropositive.

The chain employs TRBV7-8 and TRBJ1-1; TRBD1 agrees at 8 bases. The germline CDR1 and CDR2 sequences are SGHVS and FQNEAQ. J was trimmed by 4 bases and V by 5 bases; bases with no gene match: 9. This CDR3 has 15 amino acids. CDR3 DNA: TGTGCCAGCAGCCTAGGGGCGACAGGGGCCACTGAAGCTTTCTTT. Residues: CASSLGATGATEAFF.

This sequence joins TRBV28 and TRBJ1-5, with 8 bases identical to TRBD1. V lost 2 bases and J lost 2; bases outside the gene matches: 5. The length of the CDR3 is 16 residues. CDR1 MDHEN and CDR2 SYDVKM come from the germline V gene. CDR3 residues: CASSLISGQGNQPQHF. The CDR3 region has the DNA TGTGCCAGCAGTTTAATCTCGGGACAGGGCAATCAGCCCCAGCATTTT.

V usage is TRBV6-1 and J usage is TRBJ1-1; maybe TRBD1 (5 bases). The V gene lost 6 bases and the J gene lost 10 bases, with 15 bases spanning the gap. The germline V gene encodes CDR1 MNHNS and CDR2 SASEGT. The CDR3 covers 12 residues. The CDR3 spells CASSADSLGAFF. The CDR3 region has the DNA TGTGCCAGCAGCGCTGACAGTTTGGGAGCTTTCTTT.

This clone was observed once. This sample also contains other DNA sequences that code for the same CDR3. The chain employs TRBV19 and TRBJ1-3; D remains ambiguous. The CDR3 consists of 12 residues. Germline V gives CDR1 LNHDA, CDR2 SQIVND (reference sequence). V gave up 6 bases and J gave up 4 bases, with 7 bases separating them. CDR3 sequence: CASSPGGNTIYF. The CDR3 DNA follows: TGTGCCAGTAGCCCGGGGGGAAACACCATATATTTT. Using reference TRBV19 and TRBJ1-3 for the parts outside the CDR3, the full variable domain is DGGITQSPKYLFRKEGQNVTLSCEQNLNHDAMYWYRQDPGQGLRLIYYSQIVNDFQKGDIAEGYSVSREKKESFPLTVTSAQKNPTAFYLCASSPGGNTIYFGEGSWLTVV.

The V call is TRBV5-1, the J call TRBJ2-7; weak D call: TRBD1 (7 bases). The CDR3 runs 15 residues. Germline CDR1 SGHRS, CDR2 YFSETQ. Trimming removed 5 bases at V and 6 bases at J, with 21 bases between. The DNA for the CDR3 is TGCGCCAGCAGTGTTGGTGGAGGGGGCGGCAGCGAGCAGTACTTC. Amino acids: CASSVGGGGGSEQYF.

This clone was observed a few times. The chain carries TRBV7-2 and TRBJ2-7, with 9 bases lining up with TRBD1. Germline V gives CDR1 SGHTA, CDR2 FQGNSA. Trimming removed 5 bases from V and 1 base from J; junction bases left unmatched: 6. This CDR3 comprises 15 residues. CDR3 amino acids: CASSQDRGGSYEQYF. The CDR3 nucleotides read TGTGCCAGCAGCCAGGACAGGGGTGGGTCCTACGAGCAGTACTTC.

The chain is built from TRBV4-2 and TRBJ1-2; 9 bases agree with TRBD1. V was clipped by 0 bases and J by 5 bases; unmatched bases: 4. This CDR3 has 15 residues. CDR1 and CDR2 from the germline V gene are LGHNA and YNFKEQ. The CDR3 reads CASSQDGTGIYGYTF. CDR3 nucleotides: TGTGCCAGCAGCCAAGATGGGACAGGGATTTATGGCTACACCTTC.

V usage is TRBV19 and J usage is TRBJ2-5, with D tentatively TRBD1 (6 bases). There are 13 residues in the CDR3. Germline values: CDR1 LNHDA, CDR2 SQIVND (reference sequence). The V end lost 4 bases, the J end lost 2 bases, and 8 bases lay between the germline ends. The CDR3, as DNA: TGTGCCAGTAGTAGGGGGCCACAAGAGACCCAGTACTTC. It translates to CASSRGPQETQYF.

This clone was counted once. V usage is TRBV6-5 and J usage is TRBJ2-4, with 7 bases fitting TRBD2. CDR3 length equals 15 residues. Germline CDR1 MNHEY, CDR2 SVGAGI. V shed 0 bases, J shed 10 bases, and the junction held 9 bases outside the gene matches. CDR3 residues: CASSYSVQSGGIQYF. The CDR3 coding sequence is TGTGCCAGCAGTTACTCGGTCCAGTCCGGGGGGATTCAGTACTTC.

The chain joins TRBV15 to TRBJ2-4, with D uncertain. CDR1 is LNHNV and CDR2 is YYDKDF in the germline V gene (reference sequence). The V end was cut by 0 bases, the J end by 6 bases, with 6 bases between. CDR3 length equals 13 residues. The CDR3 DNA reads as TGTGCCACCAGCAGAGAACTCCGAAACATTCAGTACTTC. This gives the protein CATSRELRNIQYF. The full variable domain, its missing parts supplied by reference TRBV15 and TRBJ2-4, is DAMVIQNPRYQVTQFGKPVTLSCSQTLNHNVMYWYQQKSSQAPKLLFHYYDKDFNNEADTPDNFQSRRPNTSFCFLDIRSPGLGDTAMYLCATSRELRNIQYFGAGTRLSVL.

This sequence joins TRBV19 and TRBJ2-1, with 10 bases fitting TRBD2. CDR3 size: 16 residues. CDR1 and CDR2 from the germline V gene are LNHDA and SQIVND (reference sequence). V gave up 6 bases and J gave up 0 bases; unmatched junction bases: 5. In DNA, the CDR3 is TGTGCCAGTAGCGATAGCGGGAGGTCCTCCTACAATGAGCAGTTCTTC. This encodes CASSDSGRSSYNEQFF.

The chain links TRBV2 to TRBJ2-7; 7 bases are shared with TRBD2. J gave up 2 bases and V 4 bases, and 5 bases lay outside the gene matches. There are 14 residues in the CDR3. Germline assignment: CDR1 SNHLY and CDR2 FYNNEI. The CDR3 DNA is TGTGCCAGCAGTGGTGCCCGGGGGGCCTACGAGCAGTACTTC. Its protein product is CASSGARGAYEQYF.

V and J are TRBV11-2 and TRBJ1-6; D remains ambiguous. The V and J ends lost 2 bases and 13 bases respectively, with 21 bases between them. The CDR3 is 16 amino acids. Germline assignment: CDR1 SGHAT and CDR2 FQNNGV. CDR3 in amino acids: CASSLIVSRGAHPLHF. CDR3 DNA sequence: TGTGCCAGCAGCTTAATTGTGAGCAGAGGCGCCCATCCCCTCCACTTT.

The chain joins TRBV21-1 to TRBJ2-3; no DNA check was done on the table's D call, TRBD2. TRBV21-1 represents a pseudogene. The CDR3 is made up of 17 amino acids. The CDR3 coding sequence is TGTGCCAGCAGCTCCCTCAGAGAGACTAGCGGCCCGGATACGCAGTATTTT. This translates into CASSSLRETSGPDTQYF.